This T cell receptor beta chain was identified during a study of blood T cell repertoires in COVID-19. Study overall: Nucleic acid was either cDNA or gDNA, and it came from T cells, B-cell-depleted T cells, or PBMCs.

The germline V gene has CDR1 MNHEY and CDR2 SVGEGT. The V end was cut by 5 bases, the J end by 10 bases, with 13 bases between. The CDR3 consists of 12 residues. Source study methods: Counts of nucleated cells, estimated from reference gene primer amplification, were obtained. Some clones are missing from TCRdb's copy, which holds only in-frame ones; the method was immunoSEQ multiplex PCR. The V and J calls and clone size are taken from that table; D and trimming were inferred from the DNA. The sample holds over 25,000 clones, 84% seen once. This TCR was sampled from a woman older than 75 with acute or convalescent COVID-19. V gene TRBV6-2 or TRBV6-3 combines with J gene TRBJ2-3, with D perhaps TRBD2 (5 bases). Specimen: peripheral blood. The CDR3 spells CASSAGIPAQYF. The CDR3 DNA follows: TGTGCCAGCAGTGCCGGGATCCCCGCGCAGTATTTT.